This passage covers 21 T cell receptor beta chains from one sample sequenced in a study of spatial heterogeneity in lung cancer (dated by TCRdb to 2018 to 2020). Libraries were built with 5' RACE. Sequencing was performed on a NextSeq 500. TCRdb reanalyzed the raw reads on its own, using fastp at Q25 for trimming and MiXCR for clone calling, and kept in-frame beta chains. Identical CDR3 protein sequences are pooled into one entry, listed with their most common genes and DNA. The sample table holds about 38,000 distinct CDR3 sequences, of which under 9% were seen once. 9.4% of the sample rests with the top ten. The time point label on this specimen signifies: blood at routine non-recurrence follow-up after resection. Sequences were derived from PBMCs, sampled at follow-up. These receptors all stem from a male donor with early-stage non-small cell lung cancer.

In its sample, this clonotype was seen many times. The chain links TRBV20-1 to TRBJ1-1; no clear D. The CDR3 extends over 15 amino acids. The germline V and J ends were trimmed by 0 bases and 8 bases, with 19 bases remaining between them. CDR1 DFQATT and CDR2 SNEGSKA come from the germline V gene (reference sequence). The CDR3 reads CSARDGRGREPEAFF. CDR3 bases: TGCAGTGCTAGAGATGGTCGAGGTAGGGAACCCGAAGCTTTCTTT.

This clonotype has at least ten counts. The V call is TRBV6-1, the J call TRBJ2-5; weak D call: TRBD2 (5 bases). Germline CDR1 and CDR2: MNHNS and SASEGT. This CDR3 region has 14 residues. Trimming took off 6 bases at V and 0 bases at J, with 11 bases between the two ends. The CDR3 DNA reads TGTGCCAGCAGGCTCGACGGGAACCAAGAGACCCAGTACTTC. This sequence encodes CASRLDGNQETQYF.

The V call is TRBV5-6, the J call TRBJ2-7; D is perhaps TRBD1 (7 bases). V lost 4 bases to trimming and J lost 1 base, with 15 bases between them. The CDR3 consists of 15 residues. From germline, CDR1 is SGHDT and CDR2 YYEEEE. The CDR3 here is CASSLRPGGSYEQYF. The DNA of the CDR3 is TGTGCCAGCAGCCTGCGGCCAGGGGGGTCCTACGAGCAGTACTTC. Filled out from reference TRBV5-6 and TRBJ2-7, the complete variable domain reads DAGVTQSPTHLIKTRGQQVTLRCSPKSGHDTVSWYQQALGQGPQFIFQYYEEEERQRGNFPDRFSGHQFPNYSSELNVNALLLGDSALYLCASSLRPGGSYEQYFGPGTRLTVT.

This clonotype was seen a handful of times. The chain carries TRBV9 and TRBJ2-2; no definite D call. The V end lost 0 bases, the J end lost 0 bases, and 9 bases lay between the germline ends. The germline gives CDR1 SGDLS, CDR2 YYNGEE. CDR3 length equals 16 residues. As DNA, the CDR3 is TGTGCCAGCAGCGTAGGGATGAGAGCGAACACCGGGGAGCTGTTTTTT. Its translation is CASSVGMRANTGELFF.

This clonotype was counted ten times or more. This sequence joins TRBV3-1 and TRBJ2-1; D remains unclear. The CDR3 is made up of 12 amino acids. Germline loops: CDR1 LGHDT, CDR2 YNNKEL (reference sequence). The ends were cut back, 4 bases at V and 9 bases at J, with 10 bases in the middle. CDR3: CASSPRVGEQFF. CDR3 coding DNA: TGTGCCAGCAGCCCAAGGGTGGGTGAGCAGTTCTTC.

This clonotype showed up many times. The chain links TRBV7-2 to TRBJ1-4; 11 bases match TRBD1. The length of the CDR3 is 16 residues. The V and J ends lost 1 base and 4 bases, in that order; junction bases with no gene match: 2. CDR1 and CDR2 (germline): SGHTA, FQGNSA. The CDR3 sequence: CASSLGGTGGNEKLFF. Here the CDR3 DNA reads TGTGCCAGCAGCTTAGGCGGGACAGGGGGTAATGAAAAACTGTTTTTT.

As for this clonotype: A much larger clonotype is one base distant, so this may be a read error. This chain connects TRBV7-3 to TRBJ2-2, with 10 nucleotides matching TRBD1. V gave up 5 bases and J gave up 4 bases; unmatched junction bases: 4. The CDR3 is made up of 15 amino acids. Germline-derived CDR1 and CDR2 are SGHTA and FQGTGA. Here the CDR3 DNA reads TGTGCCAGCAGCCCGGACAGGGGGATCACCGGGGAGCTGTTTTTT. This gives the protein CASSPDRGITGELFF. Variable domain in full (rest from reference TRBV7-3 and TRBJ2-2): GAGVSQTPSNKVTEKGKYVELRCDPISGHTALYWYRQSLGQGPEFLIYFQGTGAADDSGLPNDRFFAVRPEGSVSTLKIQRTERGDSAVYLCASSPDRGITGELFFGEGSRLTVL.

This clonotype occurred many times. J is TRBJ2-1 and V is TRBV15; D is unresolved. The V and J ends lost 0 bases and 2 bases respectively, with 11 bases between them. Germline V gives CDR1 LNHNV, CDR2 YYDKDF (reference sequence). The CDR3 is 16 amino acids. CDR3 nucleotides: TGTGCCACCAGCAGAGATCAAACGGCGACCTACAATGAGCAGTTCTTC. Protein product: CATSRDQTATYNEQFF. Full variable domain (missing parts from reference TRBV15 and TRBJ2-1): DAMVIQNPRYQVTQFGKPVTLSCSQTLNHNVMYWYQQKSSQAPKLLFHYYDKDFNNEADTPDNFQSRRPNTSFCFLDIRSPGLGDTAMYLCATSRDQTATYNEQFFGPGTRLTVL.

This clonotype was seen a few times. The chain combines TRBV29-1 with TRBJ1-1; D unclear. Looked up from germline, CDR1 is SQVTM and CDR2 is ANQGSEA. V gave up 3 bases and J gave up 2 bases, with 7 bases separating them. The CDR3 extends over 12 amino acids. CDR3 nucleotides: TGCAGCGTTGAGAGCGGAAACACTGAAGCTTTCTTT. Translation gives CSVESGNTEAFF.

Details on this clonotype: A much larger clone sits a single nucleotide away, making a read error possible. V usage is TRBV3-1 and J usage is TRBJ1-2; 7 bases align to TRBD1. CDR3 length: 15 residues. Per the germline V gene, CDR1 is LGHDT and CDR2 is YNNKEL (reference sequence). V dropped 3 bases and J dropped 7; count of bases not matched to a gene: 11. The DNA of the CDR3 is TGTGCCAGCAGCCAGGGGACAGCAGACTTCACTGGCTACACCTTC. Protein: CASSQGTADFTGYTF. Full variable domain (missing parts from reference TRBV3-1 and TRBJ1-2): DTAVSQTPKYLVTQMGNDKSIKCEQNLGHDTMYWYKQDSKKFLKIMFSYNNKELIINETVPNRFSPKSPDKAHLNLHINSLELGDSAVYFCASSQGTADFTGYTFGSGTRLTVV.

This clonotype was seen repeatedly, ten times or more. The V and J genes are TRBV5-1 and TRBJ1-1, with 9 bases aligning to TRBD1. The CDR3 is 14 residues long. CDR1 and CDR2 (germline): SGHRS, YFSETQ. With 3 bases clipped from V and 5 bases from J, the junction kept 5 bases outside the gene matches. CDR3 DNA: TGCGCCAGCAGCTGGGGACAGGGTCGGACTGAAGCTTTCTTT. Translation gives CASSWGQGRTEAFF. Full variable domain (rest looked up from reference TRBV5-1 and TRBJ1-1): KAGVTQTPRYLIKTRGQQVTLSCSPISGHRSVSWYQQTPGQGLQFLFEYFSETQRNKGNFPGRFSGRQFSNSRSEMNVSTLELGDSALYLCASSWGQGRTEAFFGQGTRLTVV.

The chain has TRBV2 and TRBJ1-6; D remains unclear. The CDR3 spans 15 residues. Trimming took 0 bases from V and 10 from J, leaving 13 bases between them. Per the germline V gene, CDR1 is SNHLY and CDR2 is FYNNEI. CDR3 DNA sequence: TGTGCCAGCAGTGAAGCCCGCCCGGTGGGATCACCCCTCCACTTT. Translation: CASSEARPVGSPLHF.

To note about this clonotype: A much larger clone lies a single base off, so this may be a read error. V usage is TRBV25-1 and J usage is TRBJ2-1; 7 nucleotides line up with TRBD2. Germline values: CDR1 MGHDK, CDR2 SYGVNS. V was clipped by 4 bases and J by 6 bases; unmatched bases: 12. The CDR3 is made up of 16 amino acids. CDR3: CASSVLVLAEFNEQFF. In DNA, the CDR3 is TGTGCCAGCAGTGTATTGGTCCTAGCGGAGTTCAATGAGCAGTTCTTC.

There are many counts of this clonotype. The chain joins TRBV6-1 to TRBJ2-7; D is possibly TRBD1 or TRBD2 (5 bases each). The CDR3 runs to 15 residues. Trimming removed 3 bases at V and 0 bases at J, with 12 bases between. Germline V gene data show CDR1 as MNHNS and CDR2 as SASEGT. This CDR3 reads CASSDGAHPSYEQYF. In DNA, the CDR3 is TGTGCCAGCAGTGACGGGGCCCACCCCTCCTACGAGCAGTACTTC.

In its sample, this clonotype was seen many times. The genes are TRBV11-2 and TRBJ2-5, with D uncertain. This CDR3 is built from 15 residues. The germline V and J ends were trimmed by 6 bases and 5 bases, with 19 bases remaining between them. From germline, CDR1 is SGHAT and CDR2 FQNNGV. This CDR3 is CASSPIRRDKETQYF. CDR3 bases: TGTGCCAGCAGTCCCATTAGGAGAGACAAGGAGACCCAGTACTTC.

This clonotype was seen a handful of times. CDR3 residues: CASQDLDEQYF. The CDR3 DNA is TGTGCCAGCCAGGACCTAGACGAGCAGTACTTC. The V and J genes are TRBV11-2 and TRBJ2-7; D not resolved. The CDR3 contains 11 residues. Germline CDR1 SGHAT, CDR2 FQNNGV. Trimming removed 8 bases at V and 5 bases at J, with 10 bases between. Full variable domain (rest looked up from reference TRBV11-2 and TRBJ2-7): EAGVAQSPRYKIIEKRQSVAFWCNPISGHATLYWYQQILGQGPKLLIQFQNNGVVDDSQLPKDRFSAERLKGVDSTLKIQPAKLEDSAVYLCASQDLDEQYFGPGTRLTVT.

The rearrangement joins TRBV18 to TRBJ2-5; unclear D gene. V was shortened by 0 bases and J by 5 bases, with 4 bases between the two germline ends. CDR3 length: 12 amino acids. CDR1 KGHSH and CDR2 LQKENI come from the germline V gene. CDR3 in amino acids: CASSPPLETQYF. The CDR3 bases are TGTGCCAGCTCACCACCGTTGGAGACCCAGTACTTC.

This clonotype appeared a few times. The chain couples TRBV5-6 to TRBJ2-5; D remains ambiguous. The CDR3 spans 12 residues. V was clipped by 1 base and J by 1 base, with 2 bases between them. Germline lookup yields CDR1 SGHDT and CDR2 YYEEEE. The CDR3 region has the DNA TGTGCCAGCAGCTTGCTCCAAGAGACCCAGTACTTC. The encoded protein is CASSLLQETQYF. The whole variable domain, remainder taken from reference TRBV5-6 and TRBJ2-5, is DAGVTQSPTHLIKTRGQQVTLRCSPKSGHDTVSWYQQALGQGPQFIFQYYEEEERQRGNFPDRFSGHQFPNYSSELNVNALLLGDSALYLCASSLLQETQYFGPGTRLLVL.

This clonotype has at least ten counts. The CDR3 coding sequence is TGTGCCAGCAGCTTAGGCTTCGGGACAGAAGGCACTGAAGCTTTCTTT. Its protein is CASSLGFGTEGTEAFF. The chain recombines TRBV7-9 with TRBJ1-1, with TRBD1 matching over 7 bases. CDR1 is SEHNR and CDR2 is FQNEAQ in the germline V gene (reference sequence). V shed 1 base and J 4 bases; nucleotides not matched to a gene: 9. This CDR3 is built from 16 residues.

This clonotype was picked up a small number of times. This chain connects TRBV5-6 to TRBJ2-1, with TRBD1 matching over 9 bases. The CDR3 totals 13 residues. The junction had 7 bases not matched to a gene; V was cut back by 6 bases and J by 9 bases. CDR1 SGHDT and CDR2 YYEEEE come from the germline V gene. The CDR3 loop reads CASTQQGASEQFF. The CDR3 DNA reads as TGTGCCAGCACCCAACAGGGGGCTAGTGAGCAGTTCTTC.

This clonotype was recorded many times. V gene TRBV19 combines with J gene TRBJ2-3; tentative D call: TRBD2 (6 bases). The V end was cut by 7 bases, the J end by 5 bases, with 13 bases between. Germline values: CDR1 LNHDA, CDR2 SQIVND (reference sequence). CDR3 length: 13 residues. Here the CDR3 DNA reads TGTGCCAGTAACGGGGGAATTGGAGATACGCAGTATTTT. Protein sequence: CASNGGIGDTQYF. The whole variable domain, remainder taken from reference TRBV19 and TRBJ2-3, is DGGITQSPKYLFRKEGQNVTLSCEQNLNHDAMYWYRQDPGQGLRLIYYSQIVNDFQKGDIAEGYSVSREKKESFPLTVTSAQKNPTAFYLCASNGGIGDTQYFGPGTRLTVL.